This TCR beta chain was documented in a study of tumor-infiltrating lymphocytes in primary liver carcinoma. Unsorted whole blood yielded the blood RNA, and germline DNA was also extracted. Comments on this clonotype: Antigen unknown.

TCR beta cDNA was made from 400 to 500 ng total RNA with a constant-region primer. Slightly modified ARM-PCR served as the procedure for the TCR beta libraries. These libraries came from three rounds of nested multiplex PCR. For around 11 cycles apiece, the opening two PCR rounds ran with TRBV1-TRBV30 forward primers and a C-beta reverse primer. TCRdb processed the multiplex PCR reads anew with MiXCR; each CDR3 protein has one entry. The table shows about 310,000 distinct CDR3 sequences, with about 62% occurring only once. General observations from the study: Significantly larger top-250-clone fractions were found in tumors than in blood (p = 0.039).

Trimming stripped 4 bases from V and 0 bases from J, with 10 bases between. Germline V CDR1 and CDR2: MGHDK, SYGVNS. The CDR3 is 15 residues long. The receptor was derived from a man aged 35 to 55 with primary liver carcinoma and hepatitis B virus infection. Sequenced material: peripheral blood. The chain uses TRBV25-1 and TRBJ2-1; D ambiguous. The DNA for the CDR3 is TGTGCCAGCAGTGGAGATCCGAGCTCCTACAATGAGCAGTTCTTC. This translates into CASSGDPSSYNEQFF.